What follows are 27 T cell receptor beta chains derived from one specimen sequenced in a study of tissue T cells after allogeneic stem cell transplantation. Time point defined: mouse harvest day 14 after allogeneic transplant. Mouse grafts combined 10^7 T-cell-depleted bone marrow cells with 10^6 splenic CD5+ T cells. Here immunoSEQ multiplex PCR was the method, and the copy in TCRdb shows in-frame clones only, minus some. The sample has roughly 5,000 clones, around 48% seen once. What was sequenced was gut tissue. The receptor set was obtained from a female BALB/c mouse given C57BL/6 T cells with graft-versus-host disease after an allogeneic hematopoietic cell transplant.

Note on this clone: The gene names given are mouse names. The missing CDR3 end, 1 residue past where the read stops, is filled in from the germline J gene. This chain uses TRBV26 with TRBJ1-1; D is possibly TRBD1 (6 bases). Germline CDR1 is KGHPV and CDR2 is FQNQEV (reference sequence). CDR3 length: 14 amino acids. V was clipped by 4 bases and J by 0 bases, with 9 bases between them. CDR3 in amino acids: CASSPGHSNTEVFF. The DNA read from the CDR3 is TGTGCCAGCAGTCCGGGACATTCAAACACAGAAGTCTTC.

As concerns this clone: Gene and germline names: mouse. The CDR3 is cut off 1 residue early in the read; its end comes from the germline J gene. V usage is TRBV12-1 and J usage is TRBJ2-4, with TRBD2 matching 8 bases. V lost 0 bases, J lost 6 bases, and 1 base stayed unmatched. Germline values: CDR1 SGHSN, CDR2 HYEKVE. This CDR3 is built from 13 residues. The CDR3 here is CASSLDWGNTLYF. The DNA read from the CDR3 is TGTGCCAGCTCTCTCGACTGGGGTAACACCTTGTAC.

Worth noting for this clone: Gene names and germline match the mouse. CDR3 DNA, as far as it was read: TGTGCCAGCAGTTGGGACAATTATGCTGAGCAGTTC. Encoded protein: CASSWDNYAEQF. The CDR3, in full, reads CASSWDNYAEQFF. This chain joins TRBV26 and TRBJ2-1; D perhaps matches TRBD1 (6 bases). The CDR3 is cut off 1 residue early in the read; its end comes from the germline J gene. V lost 5 bases to trimming and J lost 4 bases, with 9 bases between them. From germline, CDR1 is KGHPV and CDR2 FQNQEV (reference sequence). There are 13 residues in the CDR3.

A word on this clone: Gene names follow the mouse nomenclature. The CDR3 end is not reached by the read, which stops 1 residue before it; the germline J gene fills it in. The rearrangement uses TRBV26 and TRBJ2-3; D is undetermined. Germline values: CDR1 KGHPV, CDR2 FQNQEV (reference sequence). This CDR3 has 12 residues. Trimming pared 3 bases from V and 1 base from J, leaving 2 bases between. The CDR3 region is CASSLGAETLYF. Incomplete CDR3 DNA: TGTGCCAGCAGTCTTGGTGCAGAAACGCTGTAT.

Turning to this clone: Gene labels here are mouse ones. The read terminates 1 residue before the CDR3 end, so the remaining end is supplied by the germline J gene. This chain links TRBV1 with TRBJ1-1; D call uncertain. The germline V gene has CDR1 NSQYPW and CDR2 LRSPGD (reference sequence). The CDR3 has 14 amino acids. Trimming pared 1 base from V and 1 base from J, leaving 7 bases between. The CDR3 is CTCSAVRGNTEVFF. CDR3 bases read: TGCACCTGCAGTGCAGTTCGGGGAAACACAGAAGTCTTC.

This clone qualifies as medium-sized (0.01 to 0.1%). Gene names and germline refer to mouse. The read falls 1 residue short of the CDR3 end, and the missing part is taken from the germline J gene. This chain links TRBV13-2 with TRBJ1-5; D unclear. The V gene lost 2 bases and the J gene lost 0 bases, with 6 bases spanning the gap. Per germline, CDR1 NNHNN and CDR2 SYGAGS (reference sequence). The CDR3 is 14 amino acids. The CDR3 here is CASGEQNNNQAPLF. The sequenced CDR3 bases are TGTGCCAGCGGTGAACAAAATAACAACCAGGCTCCGCTT.

As to this clone: Germline and genes here are mouse. Coverage ceases 1 residue before the CDR3 finishes, and the germline J gene fills in the end. The chain recombines TRBV15 with TRBJ2-3; 11 bases map to TRBD2. The V gene end was trimmed by 6 bases and the J gene end by 5 bases; junction bases not matched to a gene: 4. This CDR3 contains 14 residues. The germline gives CDR1 SGHND, CDR2 FRSKSL. The CDR3 sequence: CASRLGGLRETLYF. The covered CDR3 bases are TGTGCCAGCAGACTGGGGGGGCTTAGAGAAACGCTGTAT.

This clone was picked up a small number of times. The germline and genes are mouse ones. The read comes to an end 1 residue before the CDR3 does, leaving the germline J gene to fill in the end. V usage is TRBV3 and J usage is TRBJ2-7, with 10 bases fitting TRBD2. The J segment lost 4 bases and the V segment lost 4 bases, leaving 1 base of the junction unmatched. Germline CDR1 and CDR2: SNHLY and FYNGKV (reference sequence). The CDR3 covers 13 residues. CDR3 bases read: TGTGCCAGCAGCTCGACTGGGGGGTATGAACAGTAC. Its protein is CASSSTGGYEQY. The whole CDR3 sequence is CASSSTGGYEQYF.

On this clone itself: Just one base apart from a much larger clone, this may be a read error. These gene names are mouse names. The CDR3 end falls 1 residue outside the read, so it is completed with the germline J gene. Other DNA variants within this sample encode the same CDR3. The chain uses TRBV26 and TRBJ2-5; 9 bases map to TRBD2. Germline assignment: CDR1 KGHPV and CDR2 FQNQEV (reference sequence). The CDR3 totals 14 residues. The V gene end was trimmed by 2 bases and the J gene end by 6 bases; junction bases not matched to a gene: 3. CDR3 bases read: TGTGCCAGCAGTCTGCTGGGGGGGAGGGACACCCAGTAC. This codes for CASSLLGGRDTQY. The entire CDR3 reads CASSLLGGRDTQYF.

This clone was counted once. Gene names are mouse gene names. The CDR3 is cut off 1 residue early in the read; its end comes from the germline J gene. This sequence joins TRBV16 and TRBJ2-5; a weak D match, TRBD1 (6 bases). This CDR3 has 14 amino acids. Germline loops: CDR1 SGHSA, CDR2 FRNQAP. The germline V and J ends were trimmed by 2 bases and 4 bases, with 10 bases remaining between them. The sequenced part of the CDR3 DNA is TGTGCAAGCAGCTTACAGGGGAGGGAAGACACCCAGTAC. Translating it yields CASSLQGREDTQY. The entire CDR3 reads CASSLQGREDTQYF.

Points on this clone: At one end, the junction sequence differs from germline, possibly due to a read error. Each gene name is a mouse one. The read ends 1 residue early relative to the CDR3; the germline J gene fills the gap. The rearrangement uses TRBV13-3 and TRBJ2-7; perhaps TRBD2 as D (7 bases). Germline loops: CDR1 NNHDY, CDR2 SYVADS. The CDR3 sequence is 14 residues long. The covered CDR3 bases are TGTGCCAGCGGTGAGGGGGGGGTCTCCTATGAACAGTAC. It translates to CASGEGGVSYEQY. The entire CDR3 sequence reads CASGEGGVSYEQYF.

This clone is medium-sized by share. The gene names given are mouse names. The read terminates 1 residue before the CDR3 end, so the remaining end is supplied by the germline J gene. This chain links TRBV16 with TRBJ2-7, with 8 bases identical to TRBD2. The CDR3 totals 14 residues. CDR1 SGHSA and CDR2 FRNQAP come from the germline V gene. Trimming cost V 3 bases and J 3 bases; bases outside gene matches: 4. The CDR3 loop is CASSFQTGGYEQYF. The sequenced CDR3 bases are TGTGCAAGCAGCTTCCAAACTGGGGGCTATGAACAGTAC. Full variable domain (rest looked up from reference TRBV16 and TRBJ2-7): NAGVIQTPRHKVTGKGQEATLWCEPISGHSAVFWYRQTIVQGLEFLTYFRNQAPIDDSGMPKERFSAQMPNQSHSTLKIQSTQPQDSAVYLCASSFQTGGYEQYFGPGTRLTVL.

In its sample, this clone was seen a few times. The genes and germline here are from mouse. The read ends 1 residue early relative to the CDR3; the germline J gene fills the gap. The rearrangement uses TRBV26 and TRBJ2-1; TRBD1 matches 7 bases. The length of the CDR3 is 14 residues. CDR1 is KGHPV and CDR2 is FQNQEV in the germline V gene (reference sequence). Trimming at V came to 6 bases and at J to 3 bases, leaving 5 bases not matched to a gene. CDR3 residues: CASRTGESYAEQFF. CDR3 bases read: TGTGCCAGCAGAACAGGGGAGAGCTATGCTGAGCAGTTC.

Note on this clone: Any gene name here is a mouse gene name. The read halts 1 residue ahead of the CDR3 end, with the missing end drawn from the germline J gene. The chain couples TRBV12-1 to TRBJ2-5; TRBD2 agrees at 10 bases. Germline loops: CDR1 SGHSN, CDR2 HYEKVE. The CDR3 totals 14 residues. Losses at the gene ends were 1 base for V and 6 bases for J; bases not matched to a gene: 3. The part of the CDR3 DNA that was read is TGTGCCAGCTCTCTGCTGGGGGGGCTGGACACCCAGTAC. Amino acids: CASSLLGGLDTQY. The entire CDR3 is CASSLLGGLDTQYF.

In its sample, this clone is medium-sized. The germline and genes are mouse ones. Sequencing ends 1 residue short of the CDR3 end; the germline J gene provides the rest. This chain connects TRBV26 to TRBJ1-3; D perhaps matches TRBD1 (5 bases). The CDR3 consists of 13 residues. The V end was cut by 7 bases, the J end by 0 bases, with 7 bases between. Germline CDR1 and CDR2: KGHPV and FQNQEV (reference sequence). Incomplete CDR3 DNA: TGTGCCAGCATTCAGGGTTCTGGAAATACGCTCTAT. It is translated as CASIQGSGNTLY. The complete CDR3 sequence is CASIQGSGNTLYF.

This clone came up a few times. Genes and germline come from the mouse. The observed sequence ends 1 residue before the CDR3 terminus, with the missing tail filled in from the germline J gene. This rearrangement joins TRBV19 to TRBJ1-2; 7 nucleotides align to TRBD1. The CDR3 is 14 amino acids. The germline V gene has CDR1 FNHDT and CDR2 SITEND (reference sequence). V lost 5 bases, J lost 0 bases, and 4 bases stayed unmatched. The chain's CDR3 is CASSLDRANSDYTF. Partial CDR3 DNA: TGTGCCAGCAGCCTCGACAGGGCAAACTCCGACTACACC.

Note on this clone: Any gene name here is a mouse gene name. The read halts 1 residue ahead of the CDR3 end, with the missing end drawn from the germline J gene. The genes are TRBV3 and TRBJ2-4; D perhaps matches TRBD1 (6 bases). Trimming removed 5 bases from V and 4 bases from J, with 7 bases in between. CDR3 length: 12 residues. CDR1 SNHLY and CDR2 FYNGKV come from the germline V gene (reference sequence). Incomplete CDR3 DNA: TGTGCCAGCAGCAGGGACAAAAACACCTTGTAC. This gives the protein CASSRDKNTLY. The whole CDR3 sequence is CASSRDKNTLYF.

This clone is medium-sized by share. The gene names here belong to mouse. The read terminates 1 residue before the CDR3 end, so the remaining end is supplied by the germline J gene. The chain joins TRBV13-1 to TRBJ1-6; D unclear. TRBJ1-6 is treated as an ORF (open reading frame) with a function not yet certain. From germline, CDR1 is NSHNY and CDR2 SYGAGN. The CDR3 spans 15 residues. Trimming removed 0 bases at V and 4 bases at J, with 8 bases between. CDR3 loop: CASSDAGKYNSPLYF. The sequenced part of the CDR3 DNA is TGTGCCAGCAGTGATGCCGGCAAATATAATTCGCCCCTCTAC.

This clone has more than one count but fewer than ten. The gene symbols are mouse symbols. The CDR3 goes on 1 residue after the read ends, and that part is filled in from the germline J gene. The chain has TRBV2 and TRBJ2-7; no reliable D call. Germline CDR1 is LGHNA and CDR2 is YSYQKL. The CDR3 runs 11 residues. V lost 3 bases and J lost 1, with 1 base in between. The sequenced part of the CDR3 DNA is TGTGCCAGCAGCCAGTCCTATGAACAGTAC. It specifies CASSQSYEQY. The full CDR3 sequence reads CASSQSYEQYF.

As to this clone: Genes and germline are mouse. The missing CDR3 end, 1 residue past where the read stops, is filled in from the germline J gene. The V call is TRBV23, the J call TRBJ1-4. The CDR3 is 15 amino acids. Germline V gives CDR1 KGHTA, CDR2 FQNQQP. The CDR3 bases that were read are TGCTCCAGCAGTCAATCGGGAATTTCCAACGAAAGATTATTT. As protein: CSSSQSGISNERLF. The whole CDR3 sequence reads CSSSQSGISNERLFF.

Of note for this clone: These gene names are mouse names. Read data end 1 residue before the CDR3 end; the end is taken from the germline J gene. This chain uses TRBV12-2 with TRBJ1-1; 8 positions agree with TRBD1. The CDR3 has 14 residues. Trimming took 0 bases from V and 1 from J; bases not matched to a gene: 0. Germline V gene sequence: CDR1 SGHLS, CDR2 HYDKME. The CDR3 loop is CASSLGQGNTEVFF. The part of the CDR3 DNA that was read is TGTGCCAGCTCTCTCGGACAGGGGAACACAGAAGTCTTC.

This clone has just a few counts. The genes are named according to mouse. Coverage ceases 1 residue before the CDR3 finishes, and the germline J gene fills in the end. This rearrangement joins TRBV3 to TRBJ1-3; TRBD1 is a possible D gene (5 bases). The CDR3 is 14 residues long. With 5 bases removed from V and 2 bases from J, the gap between germline ends came to 10 bases. The germline V gene encodes CDR1 SNHLY and CDR2 FYNGKV (reference sequence). CDR3: CASSLSGPGNTLYF. The CDR3 DNA, read in part, is TGTGCCAGCAGCCTCTCAGGGCCTGGAAATACGCTCTAT.

By sample share, this clone is medium-sized. Gene names denote mouse genes. Coverage ceases 1 residue before the CDR3 finishes, and the germline J gene fills in the end. The chain has TRBV26 and TRBJ2-7; no clear D. V was cut by 1 base and J by 4 bases, with 5 bases left in between. Germline V gene lookup returns CDR1 KGHPV and CDR2 FQNQEV (reference sequence). This CDR3 contains 12 residues. The CDR3 spells CASSLWEYEQYF. CDR3 DNA (partial): TGTGCCAGCAGTCTGTGGGAGTATGAACAGTAC.

This clone turned up a few times. Genes and germline are mouse. The CDR3 here is CASSPQGEAEQFF. Partial CDR3 DNA: TGTGCCAGCAGTCCACAGGGGGAGGCTGAGCAGTTC. J is TRBJ2-1 and V is TRBV15, with 8 bases identical to TRBD1. The CDR3 end falls 1 residue outside the read, so it is completed with the germline J gene. The germline V gene has CDR1 SGHND and CDR2 FRSKSL. The CDR3 length is 13 residues. V lost 5 bases to trimming and J lost 7 bases; unmatched junction nucleotides: 4.

For this clone: All gene names here are mouse names. The read comes to an end 1 residue before the CDR3 does, leaving the germline J gene to fill in the end. The chain combines TRBV13-1 with TRBJ2-5; 10 nucleotides agree with TRBD2. Per germline, CDR1 NSHNY and CDR2 SYGAGN. This CDR3 region has 14 residues. Trimming removed 5 bases from V and 1 base from J; junction bases left unmatched: 1. This CDR3 reads CASRLGGDQDTQYF. The part of the CDR3 DNA that was read is TGTGCCAGCAGACTGGGGGGGGACCAAGACACCCAGTAC.

A remark on this clone: Gene names and germline refer to mouse. The read terminates 1 residue ahead of where the CDR3 ends, so the germline J gene completes it. The chain recombines TRBV13-1 with TRBJ2-7, with TRBD2 matching over 8 bases. J gave up 4 bases and V 6 bases, and 3 bases lay outside the gene matches. This CDR3 has 12 amino acids. Per germline, CDR1 NSHNY and CDR2 SYGAGN. The sequenced part of the CDR3 DNA is TGTGCCAGCATCGGACTGGGTTATGAACAGTAC. Translation gives CASIGLGYEQY. The entire CDR3 protein is CASIGLGYEQYF.

A note on this clone: The listed genes are named as in mouse. From the germline J gene comes the end of the CDR3, since the read stops 1 residue before it. The chain uses TRBV26 and TRBJ2-4; 8 bases map to TRBD2. This CDR3 spans 15 amino acids. From germline, CDR1 is KGHPV and CDR2 FQNQEV (reference sequence). V trimming: 4 bases; J trimming: 1 base; junction bases outside the gene matches: 4. CDR3 sequence: CASSPLWGGQNTLYF. The CDR3 DNA, read in part, is TGTGCCAGCAGTCCCCTCTGGGGGGGTCAAAACACCTTGTAC.